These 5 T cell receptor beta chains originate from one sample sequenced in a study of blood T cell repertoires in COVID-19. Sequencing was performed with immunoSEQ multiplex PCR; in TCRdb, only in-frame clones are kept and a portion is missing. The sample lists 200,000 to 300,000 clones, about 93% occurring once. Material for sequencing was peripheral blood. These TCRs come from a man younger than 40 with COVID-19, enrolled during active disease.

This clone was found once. The CDR3, as DNA: TGTGCCAGCAGCTTGGCCGGGGGTCCTGGGGAACTGTTTTTT. Encoded protein: CASSLAGGPGELFF. The chain joins TRBV7-9 to TRBJ1-4; possible D gene TRBD1, 5 bases. Between the trimmed V and J ends, which lost 3 bases and 12 bases, there was a span of 17 bases. The germline CDR1 and CDR2 sequences are SEHNR and FQNEAQ (reference sequence). CDR3 size: 14 residues.

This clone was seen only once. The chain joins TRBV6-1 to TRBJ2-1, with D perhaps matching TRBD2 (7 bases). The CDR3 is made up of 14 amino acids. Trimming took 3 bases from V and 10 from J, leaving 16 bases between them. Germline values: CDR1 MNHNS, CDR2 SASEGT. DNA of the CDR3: TGTGCCAGCAGTGATTTGGGGGGGGCAGGAGAGCAGTTCTTC. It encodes CASSDLGGAGEQFF.

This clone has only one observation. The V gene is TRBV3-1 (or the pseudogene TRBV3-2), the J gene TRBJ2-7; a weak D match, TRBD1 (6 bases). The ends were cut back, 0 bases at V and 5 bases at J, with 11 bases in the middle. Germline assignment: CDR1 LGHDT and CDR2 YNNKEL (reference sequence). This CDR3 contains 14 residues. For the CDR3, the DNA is TGTGCCAGCAGCCAAGAGACGGGACAAGACGAGCAGTACTTC. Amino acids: CASSQETGQDEQYF.

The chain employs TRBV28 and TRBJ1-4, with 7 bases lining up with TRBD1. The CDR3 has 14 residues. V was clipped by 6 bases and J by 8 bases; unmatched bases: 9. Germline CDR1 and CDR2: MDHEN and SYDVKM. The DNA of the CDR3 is TGTGCCAGCAGCCAACAGGGGCTGGGGGAAAAACTGTTTTTT. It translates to CASSQQGLGEKLFF.

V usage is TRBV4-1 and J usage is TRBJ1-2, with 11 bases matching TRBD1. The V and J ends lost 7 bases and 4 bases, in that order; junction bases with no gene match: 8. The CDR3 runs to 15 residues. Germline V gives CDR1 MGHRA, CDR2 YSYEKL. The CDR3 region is CASTPRTGGGYGYTF. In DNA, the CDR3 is TGCGCCAGCACCCCAAGGACAGGGGGCGGCTATGGCTACACCTTC.